This is a list of T cell receptor beta chains from one sample in a study of shared clonotypes between healthy human individuals. This table comes from immunoSEQ multiplex PCR, and its TCRdb copy is limited to in-frame clones, with some not included. The table includes approximately 650,000 clones, around 95% detected once. The sample was naive CD8+ T cells sorted from blood. These receptors all stem from a young woman in good health. Both conserved end residues are part of each CDR3. The order of the fields is D gene, clone size, J gene, V gene, CDR3 DNA, CDR3 protein. A D gene is named only where the DNA matches it firmly. Clone size is stated in some rows and not others, as once, few, many or a class when expanded.

>TRBD2|NA|TRBJ2-7|TRBV4-1
TGCGCCAGCAGCCCGACACTAGCGGGGGGTTACGAGCAGTACTTC
CASSPTLAGGYEQYF
>NA|NA|TRBJ2-1|TRBV7-8
TGTGCCAGCAGCTGGAGCGGAACCTACAATGAGCAGTTCTTC
CASSWSGTYNEQFF
>NA|NA|TRBJ1-1|TRBV11-2
TGTGCCAGCAGCTCCCATTGGGCGAACACTGAAGCTTTCTTT
CASSSHWANTEAFF
>TRBD1|NA|TRBJ1-1|TRBV6-1
TGTGCCAGCGGGCAGGGGGTCCCCACTGAAGCTTTCTTT
CASGQGVPTEAFF
>NA|once|TRBJ2-7|TRBV9
TGTGCCAGCAGCTTCCGGGACTTCTCCTACGAGCAGTACTTC
CASSFRDFSYEQYF
>TRBD1|NA|TRBJ2-2|TRBV28
TGTGCCAGCCGACAGGGTTACGGCACCGGGGAGCTGTTTTTT
CASRQGYGTGELFF
>TRBD2|NA|TRBJ2-1|TRBV15
TGTGCCACCAGCAGTCAAACTCCGGGACTAGCGAATAATCATGAGCAGTTCTTC
CATSSQTPGLANNHEQFF
>NA|once|TRBJ2-7|TRBV2
TGTGCCAGCACAGGGCTTACCTACGAGCAGTACTTC
CASTGLTYEQYF
>NA|NA|TRBJ2-7|TRBV6-1
TGTGCCAGCAGTGAGGGTGAGCCGAACGAGCAGTACTTC
CASSEGEPNEQYF
>NA|NA|TRBJ2-5|TRBV28
TGTGCCAGCACCATCAACCCGCCGGGGACGTACCAAGAGACCCAGTACTTC
CASTINPPGTYQETQYF
>NA|NA|TRBJ1-1|TRBV7-9
TGTGCCAGCAGCTACGGGACAAAAGAAGCTTTCTTT
CASSYGTKEAFF
>TRBD1|NA|TRBJ1-2|TRBV27
TGTGCCAGCAGCCCCCGCCGGGACAGGGCCCTTGGCTACACCTTC
CASSPRRDRALGYTF
>TRBD2|NA|TRBJ2-1|TRBV5-6
TGTGCCAGCAGCTTCGGCGGGAGTTTAGATGAGCAGTTCTTC
CASSFGGSLDEQFF
>TRBD2|NA|TRBJ2-7|TRBV28
TGTGCCAGCAGTTTATCTTACGCGGGAGTATACGAGCAGTACTTC
CASSLSYAGVYEQYF
>NA|NA|TRBJ2-7|TRBV13
TGTGCCAGCAGCTTAGAGTGGGGGGAGCAGTACTTC
CASSLEWGEQYF
>NA|NA|TRBJ2-7|TRBV2
TGTGCCAGCAGCGCCTCGGATGACTACGAGCAGTACTTC
CASSASDDYEQYF
>NA|NA|TRBJ2-7|TRBV11-2
TGTGCCAGCAGCCAGGGGTTTACCTACGAGCAGTACTTC
CASSQGFTYEQYF
>NA|NA|TRBJ2-3|TRBV27
TGTGCCAGCAACCCCCTTCCAGGGTGGGGCACAGATACGCAGTATTTT
CASNPLPGWGTDTQYF
>NA|NA|TRBJ2-7|TRBV4-2
TGTGCCAGCAGCCAAGGCCTCGCGGGATACGAGCAGTACTTC
CASSQGLAGYEQYF
>NA|NA|TRBJ2-1|TRBV2
TGTGCCAGCAGTGAAGCGGGAAGAGGACGGTATGAGCAGTTCTTC
CASSEAGRGRYEQFF
>TRBD2|NA|TRBJ2-5|TRBV27
TGTGCCAGCAGTTTGTCTGCGGGAGGAACGGGTGAGCAGTACTTC
CASSLSAGGTGEQYF
>NA|NA|TRBJ2-7|TRBV13
TGTGCCAGCAGCTTCGGGACCAGAGCCTACGAGCAGTACTTC
CASSFGTRAYEQYF
>NA|NA|TRBJ2-4|TRBV7-9
TGTGCCAGCAGCCCCTCGGACGGGTCCGGGGGCTTC
CASSPSDGSGGF
>NA|NA|TRBJ2-1|TRBV27
TGTGCCAGCAGTCCGACCGGCCAACGGGCAGACCTGATCAATGAGCAGTTCTTC
CASSPTGQRADLINEQFF
>TRBD2|NA|TRBJ2-3|TRBV9
TGTGCCAGCAGTACTAGCGGGAGGGGCACAGATACGCAGTATTTT
CASSTSGRGTDTQYF
>NA|NA|TRBJ2-3|TRBV21-1
TGTGCCAGCAGCTCACTGAAGGGCCCAGATACGCAGTATTTT
CASSSLKGPDTQYF
>NA|NA|TRBJ1-4|TRBV2
TGTGCCAAGGGGACGACCGAAAAACTGTTTTTT
CAKGTTEKLFF
>TRBD2|NA|TRBJ2-1|TRBV29-1
TGCAGCGCATTAGCGGGAGTGGCCTACAATGAGCAGTTCTTC
CSALAGVAYNEQFF
>NA|NA|TRBJ1-4|TRBV4-1
TGCGCCAGCCGCCTGTCCCGGGACGGTAATGAAAAACTGTTTTTT
CASRLSRDGNEKLFF
>NA|NA|TRBJ2-2|TRBV29-1
TGCAGCGTTGTCCTAGCGAACACCGGGGAGCTGTTTTTT
CSVVLANTGELFF
>TRBD1|few|TRBJ1-1|TRBV12-5
TGTGCTAGTGGTTTAGGGACAGGGAGAACTGAAGCTTTCTTT
CASGLGTGRTEAFF
>NA|NA|TRBJ2-1|TRBV6-5
TGTGCCAGCAGTTTGGCAGGAGACTACAATGAGCAGTTCTTC
CASSLAGDYNEQFF
>NA|NA|TRBJ1-1|TRBV9
TGTGCCAGCAGCCCGTGGGATGCGCAGATGAACACTGAAGCTTTCTTT
CASSPWDAQMNTEAFF